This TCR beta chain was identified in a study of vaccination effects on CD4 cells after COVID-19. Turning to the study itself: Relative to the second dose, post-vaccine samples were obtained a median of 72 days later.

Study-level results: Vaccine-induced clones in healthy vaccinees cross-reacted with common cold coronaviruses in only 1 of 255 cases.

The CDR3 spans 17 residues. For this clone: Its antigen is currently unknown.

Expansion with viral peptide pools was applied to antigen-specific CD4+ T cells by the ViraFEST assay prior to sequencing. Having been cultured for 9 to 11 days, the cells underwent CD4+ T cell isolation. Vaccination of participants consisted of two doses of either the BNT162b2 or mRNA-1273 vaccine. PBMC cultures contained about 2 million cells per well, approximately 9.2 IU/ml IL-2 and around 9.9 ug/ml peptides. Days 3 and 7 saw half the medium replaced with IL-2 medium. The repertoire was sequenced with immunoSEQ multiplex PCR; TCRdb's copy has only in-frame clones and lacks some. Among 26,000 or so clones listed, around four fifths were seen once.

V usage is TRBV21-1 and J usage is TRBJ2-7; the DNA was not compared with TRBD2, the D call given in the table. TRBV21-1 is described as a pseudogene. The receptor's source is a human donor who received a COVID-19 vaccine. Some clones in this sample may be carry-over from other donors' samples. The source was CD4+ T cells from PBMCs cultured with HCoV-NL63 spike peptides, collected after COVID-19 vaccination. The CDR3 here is CASSKASRAEPHYEQYV. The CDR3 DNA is TGTGCCAGCAGCAAAGCGTCGAGGGCGGAGCCTCACTACGAGCAGTACGTC.